What follows is one T cell receptor beta chain and its context. The sample comes from a study of T cell responses to AZD1222 COVID-19 vaccine. The germline V gene has CDR1 SGDLS and CDR2 YYNGEE. Trimming removed 3 bases at V and 2 bases at J, with 8 bases between. The CDR3 covers 13 residues. Some clones are missing from TCRdb's copy, which holds only in-frame ones; the method was immunoSEQ multiplex PCR. Here the sample spans about 150,000 clones, around nine tenths being singletons. This sequence originates from an adult who received the AZD1222 COVID-19 vaccine. The chain recombines TRBV9 with TRBJ1-1; tentative D call: TRBD1 (5 bases). Here the sequenced sample was peripheral blood, taken 28 days after the second AZD1222 dose. For the CDR3, the DNA is TGTGCCAGCAGCGCACAGGTAAACACTGAAGCTTTCTTT. It specifies CASSAQVNTEAFF.